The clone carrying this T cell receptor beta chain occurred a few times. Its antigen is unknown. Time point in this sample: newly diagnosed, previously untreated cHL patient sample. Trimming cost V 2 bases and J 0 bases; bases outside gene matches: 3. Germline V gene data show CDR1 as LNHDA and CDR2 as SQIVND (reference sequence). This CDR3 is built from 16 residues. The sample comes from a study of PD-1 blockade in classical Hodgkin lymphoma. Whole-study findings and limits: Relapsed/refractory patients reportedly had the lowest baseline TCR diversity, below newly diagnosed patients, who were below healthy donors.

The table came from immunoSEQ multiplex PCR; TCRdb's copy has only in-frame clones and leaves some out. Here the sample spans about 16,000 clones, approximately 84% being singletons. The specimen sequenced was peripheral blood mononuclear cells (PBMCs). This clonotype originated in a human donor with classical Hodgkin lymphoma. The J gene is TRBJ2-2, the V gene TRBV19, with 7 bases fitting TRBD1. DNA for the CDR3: TGTGCCAGTAGTATAATCGGGACAGCGAACACCGGGGAGCTGTTTTTT. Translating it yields CASSIIGTANTGELFF.